This TCR beta chain was recorded in a study of T cells after yellow fever vaccination. Overall study findings and caveats: Though it reached lower strength, the secondary response hit its peak faster, day 5 versus 15.

The CDR3 has 15 residues. CDR1 and CDR2 (germline): MGHRA, YSYEKL. Trimming removed 0 bases at V and 2 bases at J, with 10 bases between. TCRdb independently ran MiXCR on the 5' RACE reads; one entry per CDR3 protein. Of 300,000 to 350,000 distinct CDR3 sequences listed, 4% were seen once; the top ten hold 20% to 25%. This clonotype was seen only a few times. Its specificity is not known. J is TRBJ1-1 and V is TRBV4-1; D is unclear. Sequenced here: PBMCs, sampled 5 days after the yellow fever booster vaccination. The origin of this receptor is a man between 18 and 35 years old who received the YFV17D yellow fever vaccine. The CDR3 sequence is CASSQDRGFNTEAFF. The CDR3, as DNA: TGCGCCAGCAGCCAAGATAGAGGGTTTAACACTGAAGCTTTCTTT.